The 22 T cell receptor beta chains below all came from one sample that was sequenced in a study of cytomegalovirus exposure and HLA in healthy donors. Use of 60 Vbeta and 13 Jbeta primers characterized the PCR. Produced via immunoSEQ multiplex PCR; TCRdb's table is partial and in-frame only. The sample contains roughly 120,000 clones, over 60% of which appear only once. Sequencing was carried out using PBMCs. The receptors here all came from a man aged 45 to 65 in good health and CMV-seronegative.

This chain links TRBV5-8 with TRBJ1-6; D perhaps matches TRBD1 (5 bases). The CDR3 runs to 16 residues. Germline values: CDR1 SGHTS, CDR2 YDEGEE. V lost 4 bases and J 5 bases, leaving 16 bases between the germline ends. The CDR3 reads CASSPDTRLDNSPLHF. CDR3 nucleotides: TGTGCCAGCAGCCCGGACACCCGCCTAGATAATTCACCCCTCCACTTT.

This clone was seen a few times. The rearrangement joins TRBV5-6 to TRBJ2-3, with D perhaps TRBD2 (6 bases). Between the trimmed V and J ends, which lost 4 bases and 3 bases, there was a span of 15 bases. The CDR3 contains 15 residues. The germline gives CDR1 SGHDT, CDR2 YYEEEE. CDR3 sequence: CASSLPGLRTDTQYF. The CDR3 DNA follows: TGTGCCAGCAGCCTCCCGGGACTTAGGACAGATACGCAGTATTTT. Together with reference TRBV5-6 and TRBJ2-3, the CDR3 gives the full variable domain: DAGVTQSPTHLIKTRGQQVTLRCSPKSGHDTVSWYQQALGQGPQFIFQYYEEEERQRGNFPDRFSGHQFPNYSSELNVNALLLGDSALYLCASSLPGLRTDTQYFGPGTRLTVL.

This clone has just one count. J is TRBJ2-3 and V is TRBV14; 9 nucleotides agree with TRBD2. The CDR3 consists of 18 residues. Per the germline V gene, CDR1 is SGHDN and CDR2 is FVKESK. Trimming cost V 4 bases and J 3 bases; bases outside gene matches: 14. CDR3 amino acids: CASSLGRPRLAATDTQYF. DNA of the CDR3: TGTGCCAGCAGCCTAGGAAGGCCCCGACTAGCGGCAACAGATACGCAGTATTTT.

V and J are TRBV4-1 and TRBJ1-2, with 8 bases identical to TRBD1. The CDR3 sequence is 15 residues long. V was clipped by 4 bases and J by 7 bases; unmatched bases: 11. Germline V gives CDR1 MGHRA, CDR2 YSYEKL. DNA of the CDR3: TGCGCCAGCAGCCCGGACAGGGAAGAGGTCGGTGGCTACACCTTC. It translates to CASSPDREEVGGYTF.

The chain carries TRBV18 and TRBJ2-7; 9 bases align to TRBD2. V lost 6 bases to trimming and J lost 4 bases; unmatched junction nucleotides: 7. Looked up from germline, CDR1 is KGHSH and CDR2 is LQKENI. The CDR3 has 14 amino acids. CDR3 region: CASSPISGGYEQYF. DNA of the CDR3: TGTGCCAGCTCCCCCATTAGCGGGGGTTACGAGCAGTACTTC.

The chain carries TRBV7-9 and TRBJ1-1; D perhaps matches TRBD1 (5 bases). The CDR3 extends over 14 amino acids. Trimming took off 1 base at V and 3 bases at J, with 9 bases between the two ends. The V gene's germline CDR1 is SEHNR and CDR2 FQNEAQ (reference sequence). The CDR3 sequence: CASSLGTLDTEAFF. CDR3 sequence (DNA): TGTGCCAGCAGCTTAGGGACACTTGACACTGAAGCTTTCTTT.

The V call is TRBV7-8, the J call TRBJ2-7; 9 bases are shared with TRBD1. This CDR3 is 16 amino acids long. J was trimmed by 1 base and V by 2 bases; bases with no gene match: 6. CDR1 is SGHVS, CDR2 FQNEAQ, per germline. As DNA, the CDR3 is TGTGCCAGCAGCTTACAGGACAGGGGAAAGTCCTACGAGCAGTACTTC. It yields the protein CASSLQDRGKSYEQYF.

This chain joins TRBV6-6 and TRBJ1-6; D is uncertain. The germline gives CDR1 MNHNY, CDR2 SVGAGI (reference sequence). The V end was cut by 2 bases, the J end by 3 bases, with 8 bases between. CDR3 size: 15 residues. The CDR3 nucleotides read TGTGCCAGCAGTTACGAGGGAGGCTATAATTCACCCCTCCACTTT. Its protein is CASSYEGGYNSPLHF.

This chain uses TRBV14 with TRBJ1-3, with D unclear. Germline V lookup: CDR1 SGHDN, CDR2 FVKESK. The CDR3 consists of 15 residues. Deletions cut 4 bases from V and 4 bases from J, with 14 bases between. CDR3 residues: CASSPTGLPGNTIYF. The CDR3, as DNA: TGTGCCAGCAGCCCCACGGGGTTACCCGGAAACACCATATATTTT.

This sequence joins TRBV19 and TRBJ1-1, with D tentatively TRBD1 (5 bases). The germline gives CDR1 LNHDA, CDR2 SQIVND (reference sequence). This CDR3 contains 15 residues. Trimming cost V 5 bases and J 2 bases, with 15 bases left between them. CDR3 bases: TGTGCCAGTAGTGTCGGATGGGGGACTAACACTGAAGCTTTCTTT. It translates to CASSVGWGTNTEAFF.

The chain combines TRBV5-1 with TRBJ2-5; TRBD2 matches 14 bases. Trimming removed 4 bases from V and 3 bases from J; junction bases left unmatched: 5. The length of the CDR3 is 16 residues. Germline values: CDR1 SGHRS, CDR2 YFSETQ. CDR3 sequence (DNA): TGCGCCAGCAGCCCGGGGGGACTAGCGGGGGAAGAGACCCAGTACTTC. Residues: CASSPGGLAGEETQYF.

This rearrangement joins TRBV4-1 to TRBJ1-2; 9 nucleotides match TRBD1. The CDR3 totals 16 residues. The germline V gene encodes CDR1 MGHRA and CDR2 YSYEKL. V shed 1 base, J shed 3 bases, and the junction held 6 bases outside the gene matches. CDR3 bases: TGCGCCAGCAGCCAAGTCTGGGACAGGGTCCACTATGGCTACACCTTC. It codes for CASSQVWDRVHYGYTF.

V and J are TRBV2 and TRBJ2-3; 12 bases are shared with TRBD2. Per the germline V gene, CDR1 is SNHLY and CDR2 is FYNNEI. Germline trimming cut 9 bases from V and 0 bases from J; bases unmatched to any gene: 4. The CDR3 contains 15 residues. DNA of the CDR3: TGTGCCAGATCTACTAGCGGGGGGAGCACAGATACGCAGTATTTT. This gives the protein CARSTSGGSTDTQYF.

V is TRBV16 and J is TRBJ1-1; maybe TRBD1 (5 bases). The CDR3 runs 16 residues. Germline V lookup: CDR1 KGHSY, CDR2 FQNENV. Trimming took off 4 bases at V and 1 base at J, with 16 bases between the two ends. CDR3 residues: CASSPHNSDRNTEAFF. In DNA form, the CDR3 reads TGTGCCAGCAGCCCTCATAATTCAGACAGGAACACTGAAGCTTTCTTT.

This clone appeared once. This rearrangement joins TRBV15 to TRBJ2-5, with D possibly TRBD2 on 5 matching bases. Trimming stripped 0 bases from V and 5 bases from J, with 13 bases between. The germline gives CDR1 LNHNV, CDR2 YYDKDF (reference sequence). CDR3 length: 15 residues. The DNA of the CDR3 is TGTGCCACCAGCAGAGATTTAGGAGGTTGGGAGACCCAGTACTTC. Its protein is CATSRDLGGWETQYF.

In DNA, the CDR3 is TGTGCCAGCAGCCAAGAGCGGGGTGGGCAGCCCCAGCATTTT. Residues: CASSQERGGQPQHF. The V gene is TRBV4-2, the J gene TRBJ1-5; D is unclear. In germline, CDR1 is LGHNA, CDR2 YNFKEQ. The CDR3 sequence is 14 residues long. V lost 0 bases to trimming and J lost 7 bases, with 10 bases between them.

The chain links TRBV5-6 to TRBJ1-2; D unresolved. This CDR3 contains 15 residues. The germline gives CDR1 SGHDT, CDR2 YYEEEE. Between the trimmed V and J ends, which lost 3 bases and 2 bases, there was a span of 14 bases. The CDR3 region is CASSSGVGLNYGYTF. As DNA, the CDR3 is TGTGCCAGCAGCTCCGGGGTCGGGTTAAACTATGGCTACACCTTC.

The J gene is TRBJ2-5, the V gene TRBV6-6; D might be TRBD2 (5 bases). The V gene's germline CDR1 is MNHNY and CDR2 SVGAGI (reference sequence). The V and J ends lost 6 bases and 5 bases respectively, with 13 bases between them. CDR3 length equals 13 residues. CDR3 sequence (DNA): TGTGCCAGCAGACCCACTAGGCTGGAGACCCAGTACTTC. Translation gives CASRPTRLETQYF.

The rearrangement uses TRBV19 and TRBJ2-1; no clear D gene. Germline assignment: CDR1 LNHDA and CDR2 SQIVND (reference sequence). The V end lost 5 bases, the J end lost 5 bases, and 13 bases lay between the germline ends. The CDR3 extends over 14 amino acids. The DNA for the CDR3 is TGTGCCAGTAGTTTAGTCAGGCACAACAATGAGCAGTTCTTC. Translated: CASSLVRHNNEQFF.

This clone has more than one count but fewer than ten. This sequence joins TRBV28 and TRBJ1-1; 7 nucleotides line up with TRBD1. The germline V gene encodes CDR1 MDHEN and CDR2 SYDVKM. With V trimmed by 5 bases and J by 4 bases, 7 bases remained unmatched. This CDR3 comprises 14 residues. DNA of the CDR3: TGTGCCAGCAGTAAGGGGGCGCGGGGCACTGAAGCTTTCTTT. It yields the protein CASSKGARGTEAFF.

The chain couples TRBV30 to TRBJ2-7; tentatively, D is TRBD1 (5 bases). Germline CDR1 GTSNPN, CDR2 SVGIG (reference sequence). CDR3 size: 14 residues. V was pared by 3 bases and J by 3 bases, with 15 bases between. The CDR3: CAWREPQRGYEQYF. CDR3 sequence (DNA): TGTGCCTGGAGGGAACCACAAAGGGGCTACGAGCAGTACTTC.

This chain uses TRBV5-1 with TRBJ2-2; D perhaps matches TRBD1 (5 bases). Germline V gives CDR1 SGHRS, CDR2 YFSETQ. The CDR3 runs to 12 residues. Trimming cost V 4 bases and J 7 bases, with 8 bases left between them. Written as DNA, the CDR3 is TGCGCCAGCAGCCCAGACAGCGGGGAGCTGTTTTTT. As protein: CASSPDSGELFF. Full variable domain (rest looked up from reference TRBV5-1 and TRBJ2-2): KAGVTQTPRYLIKTRGQQVTLSCSPISGHRSVSWYQQTPGQGLQFLFEYFSETQRNKGNFPGRFSGRQFSNSRSEMNVSTLELGDSALYLCASSPDSGELFFGEGSRLTVL.